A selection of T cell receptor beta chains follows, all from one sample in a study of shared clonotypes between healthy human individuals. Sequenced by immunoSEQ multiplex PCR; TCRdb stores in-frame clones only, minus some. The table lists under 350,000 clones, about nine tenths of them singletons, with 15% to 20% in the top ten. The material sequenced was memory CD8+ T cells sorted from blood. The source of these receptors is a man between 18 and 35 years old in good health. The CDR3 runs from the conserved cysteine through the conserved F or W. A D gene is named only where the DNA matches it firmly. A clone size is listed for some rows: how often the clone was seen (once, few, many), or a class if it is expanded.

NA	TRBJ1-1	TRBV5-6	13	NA	TGTGCCAGCAGCTGGGGGTCACAAGGGGAAGCTTTCTTT	CASSWGSQGEAFF
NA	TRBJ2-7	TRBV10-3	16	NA	TGTGCCATCAGTGAGTCGAGAGTCCGGAGCTCCTACGAGCAGTACTTC	CAISESRVRSSYEQYF
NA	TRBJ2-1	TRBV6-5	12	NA	TGTGCCAGCAGTGGACAGTTAGATGAGCAGTTCTTC	CASSGQLDEQFF
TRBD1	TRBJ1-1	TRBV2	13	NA	TGTGCCAGAATAGGACAGGGAAAGGCTGAAGCTTTCTTT	CARIGQGKAEAFF
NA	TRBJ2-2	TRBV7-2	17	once	TGTGCCAGCAGCCTAGTTGGTCCCCTAGCGAGCACCGGGGAGCTGTTTTTT	CASSLVGPLASTGELFF
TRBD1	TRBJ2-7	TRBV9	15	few	TGTGCCAGCAGCGTAGGCGCAGGGGGTGGTTACGAGCAGTACTTC	CASSVGAGGGYEQYF
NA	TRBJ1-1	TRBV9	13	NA	TGTGCCAGCGCGTGGAGGGATACCACTGAAGCTTTCTTT	CASAWRDTTEAFF
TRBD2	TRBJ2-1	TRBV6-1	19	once	TGTGCCAGCAGTGCGGCAGGGGAAGCTAGCGGGGGCTCCTACAATGAGCAGTTCTTC	CASSAAGEASGGSYNEQFF
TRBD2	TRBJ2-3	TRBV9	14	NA	TGTGCCAGCTCTAGCGGGGGTAGCACAGATACGCAGTATTTT	CASSSGGSTDTQYF
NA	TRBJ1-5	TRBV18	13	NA	TGTGCCAGCTCACGGGAGAACAATCAGCCCCAGCATTTT	CASSRENNQPQHF
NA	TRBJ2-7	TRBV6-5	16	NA	TGTGCCAGCAGTTCGATTGGGGAGGACTGGACCTACGAGCAGTACTTC	CASSSIGEDWTYEQYF
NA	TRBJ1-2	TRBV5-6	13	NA	TGTGCCAGCAGCTTGGGGACAGTCTATGGCTACACCTTC	CASSLGTVYGYTF
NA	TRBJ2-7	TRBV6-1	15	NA	TGTGCCAGCAGTGAAGGACCCGGGATAAACTACGAGCAGTACTTC	CASSEGPGINYEQYF
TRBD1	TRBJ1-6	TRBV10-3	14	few	TGTGCCATCAGTGAGTCAGGGGGCAATTCACCCCTCCACTTT	CAISESGGNSPLHF
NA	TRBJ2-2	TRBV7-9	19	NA	TGTGCCAGCAGCGTACCTGCCCAGGGGGTCGGGGGTCCCGCCGGGGAGCTGTTTTTT	CASSVPAQGVGGPAGELFF
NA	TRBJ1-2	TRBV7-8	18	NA	TGTGCCAGCACCTTATCCTCCCCGACGGGTTACCATAACTATGGCTACACCTTC	CASTLSSPTGYHNYGYTF
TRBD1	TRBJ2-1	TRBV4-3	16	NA	TGCGCCAGCAGCCGTTTTCGACAGGGGATTTCCGATGAGCAGTTCTTC	CASSRFRQGISDEQFF
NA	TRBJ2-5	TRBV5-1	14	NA	TGCGCCAGCAGCTCAATGGGGAGTAAAGAGACCCAGTACTTC	CASSSMGSKETQYF
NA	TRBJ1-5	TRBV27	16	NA	TGTGCCAGCAGTTTATATTTCGGAAATAGCAATCAGCCCCAGCATTTT	CASSLYFGNSNQPQHF
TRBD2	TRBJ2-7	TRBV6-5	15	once	TGTGCCAGCAGCTATTTTGGGAGGGGATTATACGAGCAGTACTTC	CASSYFGRGLYEQYF
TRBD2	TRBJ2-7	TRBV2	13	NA	TGTGCCACCCTAGCGGGGGAGGACTACGAGCAGTACTTC	CATLAGEDYEQYF
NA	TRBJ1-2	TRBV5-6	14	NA	TGTGCCAGCAGCGCTGACACAGGGTTCGGGGGCTACACCTTC	CASSADTGFGGYTF
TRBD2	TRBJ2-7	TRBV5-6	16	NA	TGTGCCAGCAGCTTGAACGGGAGGGCCTCCTCCTACGAGCAGTACTTC	CASSLNGRASSYEQYF
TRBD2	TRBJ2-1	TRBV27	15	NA	TGTGCCAGCAGTTTCGTAGTAGCGGGGTACAATGAGCAGTTCTTC	CASSFVVAGYNEQFF
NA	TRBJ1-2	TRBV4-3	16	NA	TGCGCCAGCAGCCAAGAATGGCAGGGAGAGGGCTATGGCTACACCTTC	CASSQEWQGEGYGYTF
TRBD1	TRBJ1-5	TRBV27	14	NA	TGTGCCAGCAGTGCGACAGGGAGCAATCAGCCCCAGCATTTT	CASSATGSNQPQHF
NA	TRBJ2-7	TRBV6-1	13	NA	TGTGCCAGCAGTAAAAAAAGCCCCCACGAGCAGTACTTC	CASSKKSPHEQYF
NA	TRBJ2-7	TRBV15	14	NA	TGTGCCACCAGCAGAGATCGGGGAGTCTACGAGCAGTACTTC	CATSRDRGVYEQYF
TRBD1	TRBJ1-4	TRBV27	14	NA	TGTGCCAGCAGGCAACAGGGGGTTGTGGAAAAACTGTTTTTT	CASRQQGVVEKLFF
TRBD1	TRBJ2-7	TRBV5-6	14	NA	TGTGCCAGCAGCTTGGCGACAGGGGGGAACGAGCAGTACTTC	CASSLATGGNEQYF
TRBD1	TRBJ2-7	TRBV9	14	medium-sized	TGTGCCAGCAACCCGGGACAGGCTACCTACGAGCAGTACTTC	CASNPGQATYEQYF
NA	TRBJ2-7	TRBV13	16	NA	TGTGCCAGCAGCTTAGAAGGGGGGCCTCTCTCCTACGAGCAGTACTTC	CASSLEGGPLSYEQYF
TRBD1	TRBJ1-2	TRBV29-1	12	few	TGCAGCGTTGGGGACAGGGCGGATGGCTACACCTTC	CSVGDRADGYTF
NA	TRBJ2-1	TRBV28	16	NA	TGTGCCAGCAGCTTCAACAGGGGGGGCTCCTACAATGAGCAGTTCTTC	CASSFNRGGSYNEQFF
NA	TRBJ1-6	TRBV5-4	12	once	TGTGCCAGCAGCGGGGGCACCCCTGACCTCCACTTT	CASSGGTPDLHF
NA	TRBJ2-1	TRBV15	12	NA	TGTGCCACCAGCAAGGGGGGGAATGAGCAGTTCTTC	CATSKGGNEQFF
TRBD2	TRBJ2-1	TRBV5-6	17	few	TGTGCCAGCAGCCTCACCCCTAGCGGGGGGATTTACAATGAGCAGTTCTTC	CASSLTPSGGIYNEQFF
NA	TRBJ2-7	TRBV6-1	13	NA	TGTGCCAGCAGCGTGGACTTCTCCTACGAGCAGTACTTC	CASSVDFSYEQYF
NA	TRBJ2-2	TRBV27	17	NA	TGTGCCAGCAGTTTAGGAGGGGCTTGGGCGAACACCGGGGAGCTGTTTTTT	CASSLGGAWANTGELFF
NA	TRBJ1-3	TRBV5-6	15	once	TGTGCCAGCAGCTTGGCCGGGACATGGGGAAACACCATATATTTT	CASSLAGTWGNTIYF
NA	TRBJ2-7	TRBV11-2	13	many	TGTGCCAGCAGCTATGGCGATACCTACGAGCAGTACTTC	CASSYGDTYEQYF
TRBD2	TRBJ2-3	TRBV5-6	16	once	TGTGCCAGCAGCTTGGATCTAGCGGGAGGTACAGATACGCAGTATTTT	CASSLDLAGGTDTQYF